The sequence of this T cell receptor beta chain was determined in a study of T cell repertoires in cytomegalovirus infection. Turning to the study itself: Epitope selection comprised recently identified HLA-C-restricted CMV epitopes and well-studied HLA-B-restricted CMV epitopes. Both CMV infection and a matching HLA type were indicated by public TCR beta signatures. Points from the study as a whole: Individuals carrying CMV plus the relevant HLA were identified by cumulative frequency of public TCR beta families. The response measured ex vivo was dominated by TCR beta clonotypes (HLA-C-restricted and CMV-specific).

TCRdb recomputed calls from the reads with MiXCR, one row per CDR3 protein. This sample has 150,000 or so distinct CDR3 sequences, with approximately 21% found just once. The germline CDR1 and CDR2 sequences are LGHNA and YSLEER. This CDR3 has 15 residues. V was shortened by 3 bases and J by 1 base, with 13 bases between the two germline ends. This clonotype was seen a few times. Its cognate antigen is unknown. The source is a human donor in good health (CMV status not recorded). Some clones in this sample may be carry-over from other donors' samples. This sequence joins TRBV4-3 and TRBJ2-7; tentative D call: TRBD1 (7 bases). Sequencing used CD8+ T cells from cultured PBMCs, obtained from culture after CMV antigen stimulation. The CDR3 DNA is TGCGCCAGCAGCCAGCGGGACAGTCCATCCTACGAGCAGTACTTC. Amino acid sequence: CASSQRDSPSYEQYF.